The entry below gives a single TCR beta chain sequence along with its context. Its antigen is currently unknown. The CDR3 contains 17 residues. Germline V gene lookup returns CDR1 MDHEN and CDR2 SYDVKM. V was shortened by 0 bases and J by 0 bases, with 14 bases between the two germline ends. Libraries were prepared by immunoSEQ multiplex PCR; TCRdb keeps only in-frame clonotypes and omits some of them. The sample carries under 2,000,000 clones, roughly 95% recorded once. The data stem from a study of shared clonotypes between healthy human individuals. It was CD45RO-negative cells, positively selected for CCR7, that made up naive CD8 cells, with terminally differentiated effector memory CD45RA+ cells excluded. Points from the study as a whole: A small donor pool kept down the genetic and exposure-history diversity that was represented.

This TCR came from a man between 18 and 35 years old in good health. The V and J genes are TRBV28 and TRBJ1-2, with D perhaps matching TRBD1 (5 bases). Sequenced sample: naive CD8+ T cells sorted from blood. CDR3 sequence: CASSLWGQDRANYGYTF. For the CDR3, the DNA is TGTGCCAGCAGTTTATGGGGGCAGGACCGAGCTAACTATGGCTACACCTTC.